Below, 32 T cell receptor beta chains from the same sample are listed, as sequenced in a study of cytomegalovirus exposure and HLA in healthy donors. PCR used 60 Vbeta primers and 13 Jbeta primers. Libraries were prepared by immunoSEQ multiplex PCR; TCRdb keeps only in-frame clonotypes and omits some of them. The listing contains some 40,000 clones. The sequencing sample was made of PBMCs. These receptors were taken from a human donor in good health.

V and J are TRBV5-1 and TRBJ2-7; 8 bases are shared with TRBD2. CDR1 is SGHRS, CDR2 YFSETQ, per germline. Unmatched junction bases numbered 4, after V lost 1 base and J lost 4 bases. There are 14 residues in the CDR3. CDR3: CASSLTGGHYEQYF. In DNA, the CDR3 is TGCGCCAGCAGCTTGACGGGGGGGCATTACGAGCAGTACTTC.

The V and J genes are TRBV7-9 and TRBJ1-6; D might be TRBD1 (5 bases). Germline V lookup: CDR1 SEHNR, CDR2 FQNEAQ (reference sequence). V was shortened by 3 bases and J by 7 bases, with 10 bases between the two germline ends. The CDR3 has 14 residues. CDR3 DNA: TGTGCCAGCAGCTTCGCGACAGCCAATTCACCCCTCCACTTT. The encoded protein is CASSFATANSPLHF.

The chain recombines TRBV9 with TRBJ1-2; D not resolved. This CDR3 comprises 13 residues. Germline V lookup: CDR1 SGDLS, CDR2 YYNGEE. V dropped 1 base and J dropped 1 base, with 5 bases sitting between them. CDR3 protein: CASSVTVNYGYTF. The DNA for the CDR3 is TGTGCCAGCAGCGTAACAGTTAACTATGGCTACACCTTC.

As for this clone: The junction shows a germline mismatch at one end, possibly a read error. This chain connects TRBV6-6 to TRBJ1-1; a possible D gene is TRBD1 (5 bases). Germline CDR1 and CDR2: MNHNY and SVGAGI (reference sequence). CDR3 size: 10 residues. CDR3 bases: TGTGCCAGCAATCCCAGGGCAGGGATGTTT. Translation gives CASNPRAGMF.

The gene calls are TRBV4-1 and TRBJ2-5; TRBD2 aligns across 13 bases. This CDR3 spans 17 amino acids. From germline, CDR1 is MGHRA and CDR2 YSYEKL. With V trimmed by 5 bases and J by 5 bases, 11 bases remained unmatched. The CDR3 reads CASSTGTSGAMGETQYF. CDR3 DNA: TGCGCCAGCAGCACCGGGACTAGCGGGGCCATGGGTGAGACCCAGTACTTC.

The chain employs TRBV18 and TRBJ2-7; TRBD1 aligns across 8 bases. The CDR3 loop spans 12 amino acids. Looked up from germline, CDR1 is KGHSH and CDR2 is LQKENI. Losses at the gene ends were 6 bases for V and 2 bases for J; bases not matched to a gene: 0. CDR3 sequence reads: CASSTGAYEQYF. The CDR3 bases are TGTGCCAGCTCGACAGGGGCCTACGAGCAGTACTTC.

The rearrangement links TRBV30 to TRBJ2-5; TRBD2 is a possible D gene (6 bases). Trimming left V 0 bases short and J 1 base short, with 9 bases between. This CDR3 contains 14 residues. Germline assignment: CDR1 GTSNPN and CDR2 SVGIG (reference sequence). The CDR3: CAWSVGGVQETQYF. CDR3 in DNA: TGTGCCTGGAGTGTCGGCGGGGTCCAAGAGACCCAGTACTTC.

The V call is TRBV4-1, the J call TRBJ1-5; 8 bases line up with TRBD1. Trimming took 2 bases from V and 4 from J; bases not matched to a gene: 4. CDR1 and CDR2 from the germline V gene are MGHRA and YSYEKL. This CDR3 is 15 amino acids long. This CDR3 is CASSQRTGINQPQHF. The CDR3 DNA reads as TGCGCCAGCAGCCAACGGACAGGGATTAATCAGCCCCAGCATTTT.

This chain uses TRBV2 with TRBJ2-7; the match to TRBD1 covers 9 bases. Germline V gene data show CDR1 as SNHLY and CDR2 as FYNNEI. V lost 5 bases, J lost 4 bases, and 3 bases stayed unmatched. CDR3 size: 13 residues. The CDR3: CASSRTGEYEQYF. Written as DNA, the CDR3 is TGTGCCAGCAGTCGGACAGGGGAATACGAGCAGTACTTC.

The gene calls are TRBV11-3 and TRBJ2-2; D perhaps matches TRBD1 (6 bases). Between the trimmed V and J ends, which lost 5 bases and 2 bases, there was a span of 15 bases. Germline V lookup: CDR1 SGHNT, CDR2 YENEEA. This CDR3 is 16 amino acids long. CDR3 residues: CASSPLSDSNTGELFF. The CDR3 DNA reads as TGTGCCAGCAGCCCGCTATCGGACAGCAACACCGGGGAGCTGTTTTTT.

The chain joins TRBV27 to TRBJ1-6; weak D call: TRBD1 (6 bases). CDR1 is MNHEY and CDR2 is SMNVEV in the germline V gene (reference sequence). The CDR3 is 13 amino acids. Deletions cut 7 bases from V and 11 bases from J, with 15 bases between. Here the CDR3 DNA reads TGTGCCAGCACCTGGGGGCAGGGGACACCCCTCCACTTT. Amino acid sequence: CASTWGQGTPLHF.

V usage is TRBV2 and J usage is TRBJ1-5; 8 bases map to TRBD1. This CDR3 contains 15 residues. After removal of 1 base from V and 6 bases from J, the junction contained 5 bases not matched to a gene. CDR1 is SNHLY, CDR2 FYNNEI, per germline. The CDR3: CASSEGQGLSQPQHF. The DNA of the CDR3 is TGTGCCAGCAGTGAAGGACAGGGGTTAAGTCAGCCCCAGCATTTT.

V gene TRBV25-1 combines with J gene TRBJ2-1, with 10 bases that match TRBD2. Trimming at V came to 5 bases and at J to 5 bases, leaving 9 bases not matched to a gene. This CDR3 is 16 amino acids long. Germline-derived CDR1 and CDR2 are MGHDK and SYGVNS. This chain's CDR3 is CASSYSGGRADNEQFF. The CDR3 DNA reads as TGTGCCAGCAGTTATAGCGGGGGGCGTGCCGACAATGAGCAGTTCTTC.

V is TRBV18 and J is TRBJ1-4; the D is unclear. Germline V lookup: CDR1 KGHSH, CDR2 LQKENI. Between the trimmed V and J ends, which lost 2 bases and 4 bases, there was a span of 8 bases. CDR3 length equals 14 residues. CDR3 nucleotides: TGTGCCAGCTCACCAATGGCCTTTAATGAAAAACTGTTTTTT. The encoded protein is CASSPMAFNEKLFF. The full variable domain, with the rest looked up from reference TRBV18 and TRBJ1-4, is NAGVMQNPRHLVRRRGQEARLRCSPMKGHSHVYWYRQLPEEGLKFMVYLQKENIIDESGMPKERFSAEFPKEGPSILRIQQVVRGDSAAYFCASSPMAFNEKLFFGSGTQLSVL.

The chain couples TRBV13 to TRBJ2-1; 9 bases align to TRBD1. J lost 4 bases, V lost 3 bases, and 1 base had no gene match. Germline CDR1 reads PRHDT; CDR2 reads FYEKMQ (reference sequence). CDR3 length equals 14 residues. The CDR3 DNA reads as TGTGCCAGCAGCTTGACAGGGGGATACAATGAGCAGTTCTTC. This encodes CASSLTGGYNEQFF.

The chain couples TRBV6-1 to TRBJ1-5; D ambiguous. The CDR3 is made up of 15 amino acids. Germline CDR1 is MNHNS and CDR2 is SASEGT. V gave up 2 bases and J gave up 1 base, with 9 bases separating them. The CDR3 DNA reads TGTGCCAGCAGTGAATACGGAGGAAGCAATCAGCCCCAGCATTTT. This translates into CASSEYGGSNQPQHF.

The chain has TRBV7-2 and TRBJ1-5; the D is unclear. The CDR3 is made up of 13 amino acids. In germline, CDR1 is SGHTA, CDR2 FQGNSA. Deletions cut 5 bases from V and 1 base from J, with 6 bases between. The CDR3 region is CASSMQSNQPQHF. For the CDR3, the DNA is TGTGCCAGCAGCATGCAGAGCAATCAGCCCCAGCATTTT.

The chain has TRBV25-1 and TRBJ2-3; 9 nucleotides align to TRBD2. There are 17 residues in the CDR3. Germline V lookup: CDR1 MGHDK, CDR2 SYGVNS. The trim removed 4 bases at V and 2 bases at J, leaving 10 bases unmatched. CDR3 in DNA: TGTGCCAGCAGTGTCCTTCGGGCTAGCGGGGCCACAGATACGCAGTATTTT. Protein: CASSVLRASGATDTQYF.

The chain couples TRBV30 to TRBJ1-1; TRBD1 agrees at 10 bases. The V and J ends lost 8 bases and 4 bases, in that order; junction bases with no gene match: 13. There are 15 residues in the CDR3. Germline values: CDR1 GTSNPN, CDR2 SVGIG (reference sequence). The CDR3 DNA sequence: TGTGCCGGGGGGGAGCGGGACAGGGGTGTCACTGAAGCTTTCTTT. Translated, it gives CAGGERDRGVTEAFF. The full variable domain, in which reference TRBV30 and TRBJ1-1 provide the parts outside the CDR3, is SQTIHQWPATLVQPVGSPLSLECTVEGTSNPNLYWYRQAAGRGLQLLFYSVGIGQISSEVPQNLSASRPQDRQFILSSKKLLLSDSGFYLCAGGERDRGVTEAFFGQGTRLTVV.

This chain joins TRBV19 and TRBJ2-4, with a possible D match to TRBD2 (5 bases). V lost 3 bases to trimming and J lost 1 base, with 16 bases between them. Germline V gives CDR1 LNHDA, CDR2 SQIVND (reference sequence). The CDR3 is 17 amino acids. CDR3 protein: CASSIQISGGAKNIQYF. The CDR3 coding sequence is TGTGCCAGTAGTATCCAGATATCGGGCGGGGCCAAAAACATTCAGTACTTC. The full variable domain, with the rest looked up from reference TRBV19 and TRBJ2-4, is DGGITQSPKYLFRKEGQNVTLSCEQNLNHDAMYWYRQDPGQGLRLIYYSQIVNDFQKGDIAEGYSVSREKKESFPLTVTSAQKNPTAFYLCASSIQISGGAKNIQYFGAGTRLSVL.

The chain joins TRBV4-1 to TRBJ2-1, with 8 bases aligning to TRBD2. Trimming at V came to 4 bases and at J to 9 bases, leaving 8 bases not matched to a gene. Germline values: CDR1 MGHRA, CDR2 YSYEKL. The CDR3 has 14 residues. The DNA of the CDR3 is TGCGCCAGCAGCCGCCCCGGGGGGGATCCTGAGCAGTTCTTC. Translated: CASSRPGGDPEQFF.

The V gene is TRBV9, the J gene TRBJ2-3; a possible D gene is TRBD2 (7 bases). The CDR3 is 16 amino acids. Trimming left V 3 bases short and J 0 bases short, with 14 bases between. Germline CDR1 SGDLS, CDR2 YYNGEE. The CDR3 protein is CASSERGGQSTDTQYF. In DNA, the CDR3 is TGTGCCAGCAGCGAGAGGGGGGGGCAGAGCACAGATACGCAGTATTTT.

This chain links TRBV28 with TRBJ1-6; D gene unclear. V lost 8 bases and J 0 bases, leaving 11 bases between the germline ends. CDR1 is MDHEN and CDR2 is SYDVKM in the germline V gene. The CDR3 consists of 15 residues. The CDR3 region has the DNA TGTGCCAGCTCCTTGAGGAGCTCCTATAATTCACCCCTCCACTTT. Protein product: CASSLRSSYNSPLHF. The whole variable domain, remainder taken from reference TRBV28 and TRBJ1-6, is DVKVTQSSRYLVKRTGEKVFLECVQDMDHENMFWYRQDPGLGLRLIYFSYDVKMKEKGDIPEGYSVSREKKERFSLILESASTNQTSMYLCASSLRSSYNSPLHFGNGTRLTVT.

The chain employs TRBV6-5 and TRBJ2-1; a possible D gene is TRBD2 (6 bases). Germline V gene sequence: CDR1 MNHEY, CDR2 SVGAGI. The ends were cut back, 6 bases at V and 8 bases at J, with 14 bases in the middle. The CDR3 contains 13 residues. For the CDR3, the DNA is TGTGCCAGCAGCCCGCGGGGCGGGGATGAGCAGTTCTTC. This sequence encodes CASSPRGGDEQFF.

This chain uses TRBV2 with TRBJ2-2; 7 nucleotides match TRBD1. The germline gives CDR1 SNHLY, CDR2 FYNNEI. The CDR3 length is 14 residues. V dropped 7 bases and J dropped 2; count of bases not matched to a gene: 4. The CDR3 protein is CASTTGKNTGELFF. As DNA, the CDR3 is TGTGCCAGCACGACAGGGAAAAACACCGGGGAGCTGTTTTTT.

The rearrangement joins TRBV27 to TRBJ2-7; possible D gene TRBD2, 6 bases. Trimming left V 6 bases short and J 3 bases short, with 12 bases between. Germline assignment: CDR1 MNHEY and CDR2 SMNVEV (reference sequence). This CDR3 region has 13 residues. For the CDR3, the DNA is TGTGCCAGCAGCCGGGGGACTGTCTACGAGCAGTACTTC. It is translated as CASSRGTVYEQYF.

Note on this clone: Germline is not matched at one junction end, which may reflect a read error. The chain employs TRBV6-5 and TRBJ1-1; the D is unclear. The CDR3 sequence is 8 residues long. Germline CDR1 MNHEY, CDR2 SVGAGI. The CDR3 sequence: CASSYNPF. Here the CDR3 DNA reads TGTGCCAGCAGTTATAATCCCTTT.

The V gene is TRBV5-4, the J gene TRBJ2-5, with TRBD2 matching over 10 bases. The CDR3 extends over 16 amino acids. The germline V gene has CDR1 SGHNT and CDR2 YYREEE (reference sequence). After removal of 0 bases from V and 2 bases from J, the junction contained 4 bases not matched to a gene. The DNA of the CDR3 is TGTGCCAGCAGCTTGGCCAGCGGGGGGGGGCAAGAGACCCAGTACTTC. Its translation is CASSLASGGGQETQYF.

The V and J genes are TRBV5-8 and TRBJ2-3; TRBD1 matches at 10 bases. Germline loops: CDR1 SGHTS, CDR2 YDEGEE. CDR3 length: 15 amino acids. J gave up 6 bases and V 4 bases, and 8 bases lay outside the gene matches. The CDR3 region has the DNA TGTGCCAGCAGCCTTGCGGGACAGGGGACCGATACGCAGTATTTT. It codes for CASSLAGQGTDTQYF.

The CDR3 here is CASSEARGTHTGELFF. The CDR3, as DNA: TGTGCCAGCAGTGAAGCGCGGGGGACCCACACCGGGGAGCTGTTTTTT. This chain uses TRBV2 with TRBJ2-2; 7 nucleotides align to TRBD2. CDR3 length: 16 residues. The germline V gene encodes CDR1 SNHLY and CDR2 FYNNEI. With 0 bases clipped from V and 3 bases from J, the junction kept 4 bases outside the gene matches.

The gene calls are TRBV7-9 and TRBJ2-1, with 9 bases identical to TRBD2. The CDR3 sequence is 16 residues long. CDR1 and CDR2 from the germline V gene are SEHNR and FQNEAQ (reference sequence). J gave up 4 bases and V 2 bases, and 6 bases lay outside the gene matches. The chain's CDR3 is CASSLYAGGTYNEQFF. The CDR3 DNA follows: TGTGCCAGCAGCTTATACGCGGGGGGGACTTACAATGAGCAGTTCTTC.

The CDR3 bases are TGTGCCAGCAGCCAAGAGGGGGGTGGGCCCGGGGAGCTGTTTTTT. Its protein is CASSQEGGGPGELFF. The gene calls are TRBV4-2 and TRBJ2-2; perhaps TRBD2 as D (6 bases). CDR1 and CDR2 from the germline V gene are LGHNA and YNFKEQ. V lost 0 bases to trimming and J lost 6 bases, with 11 bases between them. The CDR3 has 15 amino acids.